This note documents a single TCR beta chain sequence. Germline V gene data show CDR1 as SNHLY and CDR2 as FYNNEI. This CDR3 spans 12 amino acids. Trimming cost V 3 bases and J 8 bases, with 8 bases left between them. This sample is part of a study of molecular identifiers for immune sequencing clone quantification. Bulk TCR libraries were made with methods that had been previously described and with listed TCR primers. TCRdb reanalysed the PCR reads using MiXCR and keeps one entry per CDR3 protein. The sample includes about 640,000 distinct CDR3 sequences, approximately 20% of them seen just once. Sorted cell numbers of roughly 19,000 to 1,000,000, with 10%, 30% or 50% RNA, served as input for naive CD8 libraries.

The sample was naive CD8+ T cells from blood, with Jurkat cell RNA spiked in. Stated subset: FACS-sorted CD8+CD4-CCR7+CD45RA+ naive T cells. This chain uses TRBV2 with TRBJ2-1; D call uncertain. This clonotype originated in a human donor in good health. Some libraries in this study had Jurkat cell RNA spiked in. The CDR3 nucleotides read TGTGCCAGCAGTGATTGGGAAGATGAGCAGTTCTTC. Amino acids: CASSDWEDEQFF. Using reference TRBV2 and TRBJ2-1 for the parts outside the CDR3, the full variable domain is EPEVTQTPSHQVTQMGQEVILRCVPISNHLYFYWYRQILGQKVEFLVSFYNNEISEKSEIFDDQFSVERPDGSNFTLKIRSTKLEDSAMYFCASSDWEDEQFFGPGTRLTVL.